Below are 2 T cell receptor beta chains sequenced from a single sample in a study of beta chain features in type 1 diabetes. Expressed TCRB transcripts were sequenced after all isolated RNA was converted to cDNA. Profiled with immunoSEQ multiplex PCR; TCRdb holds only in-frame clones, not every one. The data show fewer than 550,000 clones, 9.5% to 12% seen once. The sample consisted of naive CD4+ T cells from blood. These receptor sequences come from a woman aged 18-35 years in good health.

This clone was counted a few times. CDR3 region: CASSLFRDSSDNSPLHF. The CDR3 DNA reads TGTGCCAGCAGTTTATTCAGGGATTCTTCCGATAATTCACCCCTCCACTTT. The chain has TRBV27 and TRBJ1-6; perhaps TRBD1 as D (5 bases). The CDR3 totals 17 residues. The germline V and J ends were trimmed by 1 base and 5 bases, with 15 bases remaining between them. Germline lookup yields CDR1 MNHEY and CDR2 SMNVEV (reference sequence).

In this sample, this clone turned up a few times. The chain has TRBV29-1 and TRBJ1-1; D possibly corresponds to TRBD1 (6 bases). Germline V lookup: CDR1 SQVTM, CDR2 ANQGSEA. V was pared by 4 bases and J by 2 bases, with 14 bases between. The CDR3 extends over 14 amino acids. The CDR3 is CSVAQGPTNTEAFF. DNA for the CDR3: TGCAGCGTTGCGCAGGGGCCTACAAACACTGAAGCTTTCTTT.